This entry lists 30 T cell receptor beta chains sequenced from one sample in a study of PD-1 blockade in classical Hodgkin lymphoma. The time point is: newly diagnosed, previously untreated cHL patient sample. The authors enriched CD8+ T cells from thawed PBMCs via magnetic negative selection. Profiling relied on immunoSEQ multiplex PCR, and the TCRdb table lists in-frame clones only, not all of them. The sample shows approximately 21,000 clones, about 87% of them seen only once. Sequenced: CD8+ T cells from blood. All receptors come from a human donor with classical Hodgkin lymphoma.

The chain joins TRBV18 to TRBJ2-3; D is unclear. The germline CDR1 and CDR2 sequences are KGHSH and LQKENI. The V end was cut by 3 bases, the J end by 7 bases, with 11 bases between. This CDR3 region has 13 residues. The CDR3 bases are TGTGCCAGCTCACCCAACGACGAGAATACGCAGTATTTT. Translated: CASSPNDENTQYF. Drawing the rest from reference TRBV18 and TRBJ2-3, the complete variable domain is NAGVMQNPRHLVRRRGQEARLRCSPMKGHSHVYWYRQLPEEGLKFMVYLQKENIIDESGMPKERFSAEFPKEGPSILRIQQVVRGDSAAYFCASSPNDENTQYFGPGTRLTVL.

CDR3 in amino acids: CASSQLERVSDGYTF. The CDR3 DNA is TGTGCCAGCAGCCAACTGGAGAGGGTTTCGGATGGCTACACCTTC. This chain links TRBV4-2 with TRBJ1-2; D is unresolved. The CDR3 covers 15 residues. Germline V gives CDR1 LGHNA, CDR2 YNFKEQ. V was cut by 2 bases and J by 6 bases, with 16 bases left in between.

This chain connects TRBV4-2 to TRBJ2-3; D may be TRBD2 (7 bases). The CDR3 is 15 amino acids. Trimming left V 1 base short and J 4 bases short, with 12 bases between. Germline CDR1 LGHNA, CDR2 YNFKEQ. The CDR3 DNA sequence: TGTGCCAGCAGCCAAGTGGGGGGGCAATCAGATACGCAGTATTTT. Amino acid sequence: CASSQVGGQSDTQYF.

V and J are TRBV4-1 and TRBJ1-2; D remains unclear. V was clipped by 1 base and J by 4 bases, with 10 bases between them. Germline V gives CDR1 MGHRA, CDR2 YSYEKL. CDR3 length: 14 amino acids. As DNA, the CDR3 is TGCGCCAGCAGCCAAGGTCGGGGTAGCTATGGCTACACCTTC. Its protein product is CASSQGRGSYGYTF.

This sequence joins TRBV7-6 and TRBJ1-5; TRBD1 is a possible D gene (5 bases). Germline V lookup: CDR1 SGHVS, CDR2 FNYEAQ. The CDR3 has 13 residues. Trimming removed 0 bases at V and 12 bases at J, with 12 bases between. This chain's CDR3 is CASSLADSDDQHF. Here the CDR3 DNA reads TGTGCCAGCAGCTTAGCAGACAGCGACGACCAGCATTTT.

The chain combines TRBV6-1 with TRBJ2-2; 11 bases fit TRBD2. This CDR3 is built from 20 residues. V shed 3 bases and J 1 base; nucleotides not matched to a gene: 13. Germline V gene lookup returns CDR1 MNHNS and CDR2 SASEGT. In DNA form, the CDR3 reads TGTGCCAGCAGTGATAATATAATACCGGGACTAGCGGTGAACACCGGGGAGCTGTTTTTT. It encodes CASSDNIIPGLAVNTGELFF.

This clone was counted only a few times. This chain joins TRBV6-4 and TRBJ1-1, with no clear D. The V gene lost 0 bases and the J gene lost 1 base, with 3 bases spanning the gap. This CDR3 region has 13 residues. The germline V gene has CDR1 MRHNA and CDR2 SNTAGT. The CDR3 sequence: CASSDSSNTEAFF. The DNA for the CDR3 is TGTGCCAGCAGTGACTCCTCGAACACTGAAGCTTTCTTT.

The chain joins TRBV11-2 to TRBJ1-2; TRBD1 might be the D (6 bases). There are 13 residues in the CDR3. Trimming pared 8 bases from V and 6 bases from J, leaving 16 bases between. The germline V gene encodes CDR1 SGHAT and CDR2 FQNNGV. CDR3 protein: CASQPGGRDGYTF. DNA of the CDR3: TGTGCCAGCCAACCCGGGGGGCGCGATGGCTACACCTTC.

This chain connects TRBV5-1 to TRBJ2-5, with D possibly matching TRBD2 (7 bases). The CDR3 loop spans 14 amino acids. From germline, CDR1 is SGHRS and CDR2 YFSETQ. Trimming left V 4 bases short and J 1 base short, with 11 bases between. CDR3 nucleotide sequence: TGCGCCAGCAGCCTGGGGGGGCCCCAAGAGACCCAGTACTTC. Translating gives CASSLGGPQETQYF.

The CDR3 DNA reads as TGTGCCAGCAGTTTCTTGGGACAGGGGCACGAGCAGTACTTC. It is translated as CASSFLGQGHEQYF. The V and J genes are TRBV2 and TRBJ2-7; 10 nucleotides agree with TRBD1. Germline assignment: CDR1 SNHLY and CDR2 FYNNEI. The CDR3 sequence is 14 residues long. J lost 5 bases, V lost 5 bases, and 6 bases had no gene match.

The CDR3 protein is CASTQAGGPYEQYF. CDR3 DNA: TGTGCCAGCACCCAGGCTGGAGGCCCCTACGAGCAGTACTTC. The chain has TRBV27 and TRBJ2-7; D is possibly TRBD2 (5 bases). V lost 7 bases and J lost 2, with 15 bases in between. Per the germline V gene, CDR1 is MNHEY and CDR2 is SMNVEV (reference sequence). The CDR3 is made up of 14 amino acids.

This clone was counted between two and nine times. The gene calls are TRBV11-2 and TRBJ1-6, with a tentative D call TRBD1 (5 bases). V was trimmed by 3 bases and J by 7 bases, leaving 10 bases between them. Per germline, CDR1 SGHAT and CDR2 FQNNGV. CDR3 length: 14 residues. CDR3 loop: CASSLGPRNSPLHF. CDR3 nucleotide sequence: TGTGCCAGCAGCTTGGGACCGAGGAATTCACCCCTCCACTTT.

The chain carries TRBV4-1 and TRBJ2-2, with 7 bases aligning to TRBD2. The V and J ends lost 3 bases and 2 bases, in that order; junction bases with no gene match: 6. This CDR3 spans 16 amino acids. Germline CDR1 is MGHRA and CDR2 is YSYEKL. The CDR3 nucleotides read TGCGCCAGCAGCCAGGCCTGGGGGGGAAACACCGGGGAGCTGTTTTTT. This codes for CASSQAWGGNTGELFF.

The chain has TRBV7-4 and TRBJ2-7; TRBD1 matches at 9 bases. This CDR3 region has 14 residues. V shed 11 bases, J shed 3 bases, and the junction held 11 bases outside the gene matches. Germline V lookup: CDR1 SGHVT, CDR2 SQSDAQ. For the CDR3, the DNA is TGTGCCCTACCGGGACAGGGCTCCTACTACGAGCAGTACTTC. It yields the protein CALPGQGSYYEQYF.

This chain connects TRBV7-2 to TRBJ2-7; 8 bases are shared with TRBD1. The CDR3 runs to 14 residues. V shed 1 base and J 5 bases; nucleotides not matched to a gene: 4. From germline, CDR1 is SGHTA and CDR2 FQGNSA. The CDR3 coding sequence is TGTGCCAGCAGCTTAGGGACAGGGAGGAACGAGCAGTACTTC. It translates to CASSLGTGRNEQYF.

V gene TRBV4-1 combines with J gene TRBJ1-5; D remains ambiguous. The ends were cut back, 4 bases at V and 4 bases at J, with 8 bases in the middle. Per the germline V gene, CDR1 is MGHRA and CDR2 is YSYEKL. This CDR3 spans 13 amino acids. In DNA form, the CDR3 reads TGCGCCAGCAGCCCTGGAGGGAATCAGCCCCAGCATTTT. Its protein is CASSPGGNQPQHF.

The chain recombines TRBV29-1 with TRBJ1-2, with 8 bases fitting TRBD1. This CDR3 has 14 amino acids. V lost 4 bases, J lost 7 bases, and 11 bases stayed unmatched. Germline V gene data show CDR1 as SQVTM and CDR2 as ANQGSEA. The DNA for the CDR3 is TGCAGCGTTGTATCCCTCAGGGGGCGCGGTGGCTACACCTTC. This codes for CSVVSLRGRGGYTF.

CDR3 residues: CASSFLGTSSYEQYF. The CDR3 DNA reads as TGTGCCAGCAGTTTTTTAGGGACCAGCTCCTACGAGCAGTACTTC. V gene TRBV27 combines with J gene TRBJ2-7; D may match TRBD1 or TRBD2 (5 bases each). The CDR3 is made up of 15 amino acids. V was shortened by 3 bases and J by 0 bases, with 12 bases between the two germline ends. Germline loops: CDR1 MNHEY, CDR2 SMNVEV (reference sequence).

This chain connects TRBV28 to TRBJ1-2; perhaps TRBD1 as D (5 bases). Germline CDR1 is MDHEN and CDR2 is SYDVKM. V lost 9 bases to trimming and J lost 2 bases, with 13 bases between them. There are 13 residues in the CDR3. This CDR3 is CASTGGFNYGYTF. The CDR3 coding sequence is TGTGCCAGTACAGGAGGGTTCAACTATGGCTACACCTTC.

This chain joins TRBV15 and TRBJ2-3; a weak D match, TRBD1 (5 bases). The length of the CDR3 is 16 residues. Germline CDR1 and CDR2: LNHNV and YYDKDF (reference sequence). V gave up 1 base and J gave up 5 bases, with 16 bases separating them. This CDR3 is CATSRVTQGLGDTQYF. The DNA for the CDR3 is TGTGCCACCAGCAGAGTCACGCAGGGATTAGGAGATACGCAGTATTTT.

A single count supports this clone. In the same sample, other DNA sequences code for this CDR3. The chain carries TRBV7-3 and TRBJ2-5, with 9 bases fitting TRBD2. V shed 2 bases, J shed 3 bases, and the junction held 1 base outside the gene matches. CDR3 length equals 14 residues. The germline V gene encodes CDR1 SGHTA and CDR2 FQGTGA. In nucleotides, the CDR3 is TGTGCCAGCAGCTTAGCGGGGGGGAAAGAGACCCAGTACTTC. Protein sequence: CASSLAGGKETQYF.

V and J are TRBV28 and TRBJ2-1; 9 nucleotides agree with TRBD1. The V gene's germline CDR1 is MDHEN and CDR2 SYDVKM. V was clipped by 5 bases and J by 7 bases; unmatched bases: 12. CDR3 length: 16 residues. CDR3 DNA: TGTGCCAGCAGTCCCAGGACAGGGGCCTTTCCGAATGAGCAGTTCTTC. This encodes CASSPRTGAFPNEQFF.

The rearrangement uses TRBV10-1 and TRBJ1-1, with 7 bases aligning to TRBD1. V lost 6 bases, J lost 0 bases, and 10 bases stayed unmatched. CDR1 and CDR2 from the germline V gene are WNHNN and SYGVQD (reference sequence). This CDR3 has 16 amino acids. The CDR3 reads CASSFGQVGMNTEAFF. The CDR3 DNA is TGCGCCAGCAGCTTCGGACAGGTTGGGATGAACACTGAAGCTTTCTTT.

The J gene is TRBJ2-5, the V gene TRBV29-1; D remains ambiguous. The closer fit of TRBJ2-7 to the DNA end suggests the J call may be wrong. The CDR3 is made up of 13 amino acids. Germline V lookup: CDR1 SQVTM, CDR2 ANQGSEA. The CDR3 reads CSVRIVGTYEQYF. DNA of the CDR3: TGCAGCGTACGTATTGTAGGGACCTACGAGCAGTACTTC.

The chain employs TRBV18 and TRBJ2-7; TRBD1 matches at 7 bases. V was clipped by 6 bases and J by 2 bases; unmatched bases: 10. CDR1 is KGHSH, CDR2 LQKENI, per germline. The CDR3 is 15 amino acids. CDR3 sequence reads: CASSQRTGRTYEQYF. The CDR3 DNA reads TGTGCCAGCTCCCAAAGGACAGGCCGAACCTACGAGCAGTACTTC.

CDR3 amino acids: CAWSRDEQFF. CDR3 DNA: TGTGCCTGGAGTAGGGATGAGCAGTTCTTC. This chain joins TRBV30 and TRBJ2-1, with no clear D. The CDR3 totals 10 residues. V was cut by 2 bases and J by 8 bases, with 4 bases left in between. Germline CDR1 reads GTSNPN; CDR2 reads SVGIG (reference sequence).

The J gene is TRBJ2-1, the V gene TRBV6-1, with D unclear. The germline CDR1 and CDR2 sequences are MNHNS and SASEGT. This CDR3 is 13 amino acids long. Between the trimmed V and J ends, which lost 5 bases and 5 bases, there was a span of 10 bases. The CDR3 DNA is TGTGCCAGCAGTCTTCGGCAGCACAATGAGCAGTTCTTC. Its protein is CASSLRQHNEQFF.

The chain recombines TRBV28 with TRBJ2-7; D is ambiguous. From germline, CDR1 is MDHEN and CDR2 SYDVKM. CDR3 length equals 14 residues. Trimming took 2 bases from V and 0 from J, leaving 8 bases between them. DNA of the CDR3: TGTGCCAGCAGTTTAGGAGTCCCCTCCTACGAGCAGTACTTC. It translates to CASSLGVPSYEQYF.

This sequence joins TRBV7-8 and TRBJ1-5; 10 positions agree with TRBD1. This CDR3 spans 15 amino acids. V dropped 5 bases and J dropped 7; count of bases not matched to a gene: 8. Germline V gives CDR1 SGHVS, CDR2 FQNEAQ. CDR3 sequence reads: CASSIGTGDGQPQHF. CDR3 coding DNA: TGTGCCAGCAGCATCGGGACAGGGGATGGCCAGCCCCAGCATTTT. Variable domain in full (rest from reference TRBV7-8 and TRBJ1-5): GAGVSQSPRYKVAKRGQDVALRCDPISGHVSLFWYQQALGQGPEFLTYFQNEAQLDKSGLPSDRFFAERPEGSVSTLKIQRTQQEDSAVYLCASSIGTGDGQPQHFGDGTRLSIL.

The chain couples TRBV5-1 to TRBJ2-7; a possible D gene is TRBD2 (5 bases). CDR1 is SGHRS and CDR2 is YFSETQ in the germline V gene. Between the trimmed V and J ends, which lost 2 bases and 4 bases, there was a span of 10 bases. There are 13 residues in the CDR3. The CDR3 spells CASSFRGSYEQYF. DNA of the CDR3: TGCGCCAGCAGCTTCCGGGGAAGTTACGAGCAGTACTTC. The full variable domain, its missing parts supplied by reference TRBV5-1 and TRBJ2-7, is KAGVTQTPRYLIKTRGQQVTLSCSPISGHRSVSWYQQTPGQGLQFLFEYFSETQRNKGNFPGRFSGRQFSNSRSEMNVSTLELGDSALYLCASSFRGSYEQYFGPGTRLTVT.